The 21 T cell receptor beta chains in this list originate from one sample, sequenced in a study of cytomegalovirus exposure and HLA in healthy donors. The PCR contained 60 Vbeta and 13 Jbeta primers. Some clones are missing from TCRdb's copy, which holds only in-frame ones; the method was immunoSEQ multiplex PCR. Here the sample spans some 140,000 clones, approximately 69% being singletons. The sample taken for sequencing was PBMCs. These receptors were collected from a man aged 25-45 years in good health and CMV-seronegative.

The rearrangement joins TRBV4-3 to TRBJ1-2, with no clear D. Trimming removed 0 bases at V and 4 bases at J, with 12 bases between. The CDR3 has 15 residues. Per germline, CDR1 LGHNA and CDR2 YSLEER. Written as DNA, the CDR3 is TGCGCCAGCAGCCAAGATCGAGGGCCTCGCTATGGCTACACCTTC. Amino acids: CASSQDRGPRYGYTF.

The CDR3 here is CASNEQSTGELFF. DNA of the CDR3: TGTGCCAGCAATGAACAGAGCACCGGGGAGCTGTTTTTT. The V and J genes are TRBV27 and TRBJ2-2; no firm D call. The CDR3 runs to 13 residues. Trimming removed 7 bases at V and 4 bases at J, with 10 bases between. CDR1 is MNHEY, CDR2 SMNVEV, per germline (reference sequence).

In nucleotides, the CDR3 is TGCGCCAGCAGCTTCAACTCTTACAATGAGCAGTTCTTC. The encoded protein is CASSFNSYNEQFF. The chain recombines TRBV5-1 with TRBJ2-1; D ambiguous. This CDR3 is built from 13 residues. V was shortened by 2 bases and J by 4 bases, with 7 bases between the two germline ends. The germline V gene has CDR1 SGHRS and CDR2 YFSETQ.

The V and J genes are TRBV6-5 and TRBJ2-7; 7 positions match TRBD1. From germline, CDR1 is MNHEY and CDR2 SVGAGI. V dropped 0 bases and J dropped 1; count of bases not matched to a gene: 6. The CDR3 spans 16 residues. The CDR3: CASSYSDRVGSYEQYF. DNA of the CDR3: TGTGCCAGCAGTTACTCAGACAGGGTTGGATCCTACGAGCAGTACTTC.

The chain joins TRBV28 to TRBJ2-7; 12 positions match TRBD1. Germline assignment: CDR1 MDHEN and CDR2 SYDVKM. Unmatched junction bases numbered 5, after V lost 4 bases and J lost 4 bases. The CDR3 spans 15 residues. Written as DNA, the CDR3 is TGTGCCAGCAGTTGGGGACAGGGGGCTCCATACGAGCAGTACTTC. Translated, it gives CASSWGQGAPYEQYF. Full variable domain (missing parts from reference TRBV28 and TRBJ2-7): DVKVTQSSRYLVKRTGEKVFLECVQDMDHENMFWYRQDPGLGLRLIYFSYDVKMKEKGDIPEGYSVSREKKERFSLILESASTNQTSMYLCASSWGQGAPYEQYFGPGTRLTVT.

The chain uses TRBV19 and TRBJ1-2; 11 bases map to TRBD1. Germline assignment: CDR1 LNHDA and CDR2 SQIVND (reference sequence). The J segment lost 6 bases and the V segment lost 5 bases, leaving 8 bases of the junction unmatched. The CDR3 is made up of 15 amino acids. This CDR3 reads CASSPWTGGGNGYTF. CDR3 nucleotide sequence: TGTGCCAGTAGTCCCTGGACAGGGGGCGGGAATGGCTACACCTTC.

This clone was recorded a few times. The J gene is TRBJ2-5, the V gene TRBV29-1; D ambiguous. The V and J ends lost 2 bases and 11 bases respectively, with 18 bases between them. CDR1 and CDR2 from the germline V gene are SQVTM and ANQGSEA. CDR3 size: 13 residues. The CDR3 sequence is CSVEPPGERKQYF. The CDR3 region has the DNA TGCAGCGTTGAACCCCCGGGTGAGCGTAAGCAGTACTTC.

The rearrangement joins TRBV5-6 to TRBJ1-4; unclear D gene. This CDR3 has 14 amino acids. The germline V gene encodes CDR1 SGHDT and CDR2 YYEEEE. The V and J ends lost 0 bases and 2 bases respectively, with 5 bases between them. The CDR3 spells CASSLGGTNEKLFF. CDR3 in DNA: TGTGCCAGCAGCTTGGGAGGCACTAATGAAAAACTGTTTTTT.

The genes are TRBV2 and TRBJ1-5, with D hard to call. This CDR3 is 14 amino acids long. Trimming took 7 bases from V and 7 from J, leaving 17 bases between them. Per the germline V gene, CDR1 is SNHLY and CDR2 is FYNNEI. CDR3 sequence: CASKRSGRDQPQHF. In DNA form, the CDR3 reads TGTGCCAGCAAGCGGTCGGGAAGAGACCAGCCCCAGCATTTT.

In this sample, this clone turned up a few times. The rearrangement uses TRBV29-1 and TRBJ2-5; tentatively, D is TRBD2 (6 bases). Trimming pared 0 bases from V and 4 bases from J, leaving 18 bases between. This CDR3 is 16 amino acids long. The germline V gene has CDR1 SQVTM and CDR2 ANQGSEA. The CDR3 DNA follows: TGCAGCGTTGAAGACACCGGGACTTGGGAACTAGAGACCCAGTACTTC. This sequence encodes CSVEDTGTWELETQYF.

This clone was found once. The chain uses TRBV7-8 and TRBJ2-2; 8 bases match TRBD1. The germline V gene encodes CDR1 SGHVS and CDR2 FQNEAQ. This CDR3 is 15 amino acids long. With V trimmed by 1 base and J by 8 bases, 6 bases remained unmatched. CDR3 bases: TGTGCCAGCAGCTTAGAGGACAGGGCTAGTGGGGAGCTGTTTTTT. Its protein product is CASSLEDRASGELFF.

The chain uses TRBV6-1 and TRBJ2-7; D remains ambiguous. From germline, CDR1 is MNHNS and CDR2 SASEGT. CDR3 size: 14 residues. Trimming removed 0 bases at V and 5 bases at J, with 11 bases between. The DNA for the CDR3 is TGTGCCAGCAGTGAAGCGGGCCTCCGCCACGAGCAGTACTTC. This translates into CASSEAGLRHEQYF.

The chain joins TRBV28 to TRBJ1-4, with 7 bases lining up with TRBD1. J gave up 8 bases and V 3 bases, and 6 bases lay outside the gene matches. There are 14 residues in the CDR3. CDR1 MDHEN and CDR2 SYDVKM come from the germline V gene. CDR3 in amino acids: CASSFRDRPEKLFF. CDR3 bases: TGTGCCAGCAGTTTCCGGGACAGACCCGAAAAACTGTTTTTT. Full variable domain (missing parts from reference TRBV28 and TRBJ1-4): DVKVTQSSRYLVKRTGEKVFLECVQDMDHENMFWYRQDPGLGLRLIYFSYDVKMKEKGDIPEGYSVSREKKERFSLILESASTNQTSMYLCASSFRDRPEKLFFGSGTQLSVL.

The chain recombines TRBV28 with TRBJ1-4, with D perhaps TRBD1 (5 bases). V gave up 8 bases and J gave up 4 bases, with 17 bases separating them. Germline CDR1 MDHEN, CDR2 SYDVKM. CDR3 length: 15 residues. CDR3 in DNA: TGTGCCAGCGCCGGCGGGGGGACCGTTAATGAAAAACTGTTTTTT. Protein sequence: CASAGGGTVNEKLFF.

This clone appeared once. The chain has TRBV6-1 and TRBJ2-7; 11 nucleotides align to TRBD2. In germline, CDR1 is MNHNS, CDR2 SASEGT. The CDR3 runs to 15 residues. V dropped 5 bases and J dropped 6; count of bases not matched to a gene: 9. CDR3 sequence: CASSPIAGGPSEQYF. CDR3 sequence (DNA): TGTGCCAGCAGTCCTATAGCGGGGGGGCCCAGCGAGCAGTACTTC.

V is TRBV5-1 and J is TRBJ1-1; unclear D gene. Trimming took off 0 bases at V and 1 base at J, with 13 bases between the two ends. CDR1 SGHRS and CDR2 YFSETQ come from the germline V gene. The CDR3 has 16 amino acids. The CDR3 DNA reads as TGCGCCAGCAGCTTGGCCACTGGGCTTGGGAACACTGAAGCTTTCTTT. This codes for CASSLATGLGNTEAFF.

CDR3 sequence: CASSPRGPSGNTIYF. CDR3 DNA sequence: TGTGCCAGCAGCCCCAGGGGCCCCTCTGGAAACACCATATATTTT. The chain uses TRBV7-2 and TRBJ1-3; D possibly corresponds to TRBD1 (6 bases). The length of the CDR3 is 15 residues. With 5 bases removed from V and 0 bases from J, the gap between germline ends came to 11 bases. Germline CDR1 is SGHTA and CDR2 is FQGNSA. The variable domain in full, completed from reference TRBV7-2 and TRBJ1-3, reads GAGVSQSPSNKVTEKGKDVELRCDPISGHTALYWYRQSLGQGLEFLIYFQGNSAPDKSGLPSDRFSAERTGGSVSTLTIQRTQQEDSAVYLCASSPRGPSGNTIYFGEGSWLTVV.

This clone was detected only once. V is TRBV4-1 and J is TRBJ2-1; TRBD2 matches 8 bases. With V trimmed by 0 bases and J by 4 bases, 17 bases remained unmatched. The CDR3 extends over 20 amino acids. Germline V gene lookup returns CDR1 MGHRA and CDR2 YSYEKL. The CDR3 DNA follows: TGCGCCAGCAGCCAAGAGGGGTCATCCTCGGGAGTAGCGGGGTACAATGAGCAGTTCTTC. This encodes CASSQEGSSSGVAGYNEQFF.

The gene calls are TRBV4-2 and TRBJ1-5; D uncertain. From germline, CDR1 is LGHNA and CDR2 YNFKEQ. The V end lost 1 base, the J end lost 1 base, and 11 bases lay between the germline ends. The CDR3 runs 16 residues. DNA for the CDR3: TGTGCCAGCAGCCAAGGACACCGGATGAGCAATCAGCCCCAGCATTTT. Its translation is CASSQGHRMSNQPQHF.

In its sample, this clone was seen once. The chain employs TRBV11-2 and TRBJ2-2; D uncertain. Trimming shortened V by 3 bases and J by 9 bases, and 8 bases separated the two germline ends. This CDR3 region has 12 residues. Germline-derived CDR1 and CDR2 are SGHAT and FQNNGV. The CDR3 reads CASSFASRELFF. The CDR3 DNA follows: TGTGCCAGCAGCTTTGCCAGTAGGGAGCTGTTTTTT.

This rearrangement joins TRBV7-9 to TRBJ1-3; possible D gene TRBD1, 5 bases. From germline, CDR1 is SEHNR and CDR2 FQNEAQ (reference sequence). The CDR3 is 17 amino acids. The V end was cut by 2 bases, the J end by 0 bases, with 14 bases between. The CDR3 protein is CASSLSQGKSSGNTIYF. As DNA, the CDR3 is TGTGCCAGCAGCTTAAGTCAGGGCAAGAGCTCTGGAAACACCATATATTTT. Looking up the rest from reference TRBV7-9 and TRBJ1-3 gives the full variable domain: DTGVSQNPRHKITKRGQNVTFRCDPISEHNRLYWYRQTLGQGPEFLTYFQNEAQLEKSRLLSDRFSAERPKGSFSTLEIQRTEQGDSAMYLCASSLSQGKSSGNTIYFGEGSWLTVV.